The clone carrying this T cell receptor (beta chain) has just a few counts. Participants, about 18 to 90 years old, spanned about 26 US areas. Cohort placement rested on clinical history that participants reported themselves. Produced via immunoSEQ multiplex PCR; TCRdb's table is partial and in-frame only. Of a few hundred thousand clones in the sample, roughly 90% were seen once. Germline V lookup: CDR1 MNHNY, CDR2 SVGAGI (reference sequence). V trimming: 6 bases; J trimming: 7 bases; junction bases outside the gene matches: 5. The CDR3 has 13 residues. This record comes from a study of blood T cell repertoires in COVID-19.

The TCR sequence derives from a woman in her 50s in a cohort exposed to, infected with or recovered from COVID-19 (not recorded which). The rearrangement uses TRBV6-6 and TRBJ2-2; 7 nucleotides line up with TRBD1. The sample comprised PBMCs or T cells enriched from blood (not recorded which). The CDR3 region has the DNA TGTGCCAGCAGACCTAGACAGGGCGGGGAGCTGTTTTTT. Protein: CASRPRQGGELFF.